Each of the 14 T cell receptor beta chains below was sequenced from the same sample in a study of radiation and T cells in renal cell carcinoma. Specified time point: blood 2 weeks post-SBRT. The treatment denotes: 15 Gy SBRT to primary tumor, nephrectomy 4 weeks later. Repertoires were generated with immunoSEQ multiplex PCR, while TCRdb's copy carries only in-frame clones and drops some. The table records about 130,000 clones, roughly 77% of them present only once. The specimen was blood, collected from a patient whose treatment included radiotherapy and nephrectomy. These receptors originate from a woman aged 60-70 years with renal cell carcinoma.

The table lists this clone with a count of one. V gene TRBV6-5 combines with J gene TRBJ2-1, with D possibly being TRBD2 (6 bases). Per the germline V gene, CDR1 is MNHEY and CDR2 is SVGAGI. The length of the CDR3 is 14 residues. V dropped 7 bases and J dropped 5 bases, with 15 bases sitting between them. The CDR3 here is CASTLRLEDNEQFF. In nucleotides, the CDR3 is TGTGCCAGCACCCTCCGACTAGAAGACAATGAGCAGTTCTTC.

V and J are TRBV27 and TRBJ2-7; 9 bases are a match to TRBD2. Germline CDR1 and CDR2: MNHEY and SMNVEV (reference sequence). This CDR3 has 14 amino acids. Trimming cost V 4 bases and J 3 bases; bases outside gene matches: 4. This CDR3 is CASSSTSGLYEQYF. In DNA form, the CDR3 reads TGTGCCAGCAGTTCGACTAGCGGACTCTACGAGCAGTACTTC.

This clone was detected a few times. This chain links TRBV7-2 with TRBJ1-5, with D perhaps TRBD1 (6 bases). CDR3 length equals 14 residues. Germline CDR1 SGHTA, CDR2 FQGNSA. Trimming took 3 bases from V and 3 from J, leaving 9 bases between them. The CDR3 region has the DNA TGTGCCAGCAGCTTTGGACAGCTCAATCAGCCCCAGCATTTT. Amino acids: CASSFGQLNQPQHF.

Remarks on this clone: In the same sample, other DNA sequences code for this CDR3. The genes are TRBV28 and TRBJ1-2, with D perhaps TRBD1 (6 bases). The CDR3 consists of 13 residues. Trimming left V 6 bases short and J 4 bases short, with 12 bases between. Per the germline V gene, CDR1 is MDHEN and CDR2 is SYDVKM. The CDR3 region is CASSLQGSYGYTF. The CDR3 bases are TGTGCCAGCAGCTTACAGGGCAGCTATGGCTACACCTTC.

The chain recombines TRBV9 with TRBJ2-5; 8 bases fit TRBD1. This CDR3 is built from 15 residues. The germline V gene encodes CDR1 SGDLS and CDR2 YYNGEE. V trimming: 2 bases; J trimming: 5 bases; junction bases outside the gene matches: 8. The CDR3, as DNA: TGTGCCAGCAGCGTTTCACAGGGGGAAGGGGAGACCCAGTACTTC. This codes for CASSVSQGEGETQYF.

This sequence joins TRBV28 and TRBJ2-7; no clear D gene. Looked up from germline, CDR1 is MDHEN and CDR2 is SYDVKM. The CDR3 is 14 amino acids. Trimming removed 6 bases from V and 0 bases from J, with 12 bases in between. Written as DNA, the CDR3 is TGTGCCAGCAGCGGCCGTCGCAACTCCTACGAGCAGTACTTC. Translated, it gives CASSGRRNSYEQYF.

The chain joins TRBV29-1 to TRBJ2-5; TRBD2 agrees at 10 bases. Trimming at V came to 6 bases and at J to 1 base, leaving 5 bases not matched to a gene. Germline CDR1 reads SQVTM; CDR2 reads ANQGSEA. This CDR3 is 14 amino acids long. CDR3 sequence reads: CSVQLAGFQETQYF. CDR3 nucleotides: TGCAGCGTACAACTAGCGGGGTTCCAAGAGACCCAGTACTTC.

The chain carries TRBV5-1 and TRBJ2-3; D unclear. The germline V and J ends were trimmed by 5 bases and 3 bases, with 7 bases remaining between them. The CDR3 length is 12 residues. The germline gives CDR1 SGHRS, CDR2 YFSETQ. The CDR3 here is CASSRLTDTQYF. The CDR3 nucleotides read TGCGCCAGCAGTCGACTGACAGATACGCAGTATTTT.

The V and J genes are TRBV19 and TRBJ1-5; weak D call: TRBD1 (5 bases). From germline, CDR1 is LNHDA and CDR2 SQIVND (reference sequence). Trimming stripped 5 bases from V and 6 bases from J, with 17 bases between. CDR3 size: 15 residues. The CDR3 region has the DNA TGTGCCAGTAGTCTACCCCAGGGAAGCGGTCAGCCCCAGCATTTT. Translating gives CASSLPQGSGQPQHF.

The genes are TRBV29-1 and TRBJ1-4; D is perhaps TRBD1 (5 bases). Per germline, CDR1 SQVTM and CDR2 ANQGSEA. The germline V and J ends were trimmed by 7 bases and 5 bases, with 11 bases remaining between them. The CDR3 length is 12 residues. The CDR3 here is CSARRDNEKLFF. The DNA for the CDR3 is TGCAGCGCCCGTCGGGACAATGAAAAACTGTTTTTT.

This clone is a singleton in its sample. The V call is TRBV7-2, the J call TRBJ2-7; TRBD2 might be the D (6 bases). The V end was cut by 4 bases, the J end by 5 bases, with 12 bases between. The CDR3 has 13 residues. Germline CDR1 is SGHTA and CDR2 is FQGNSA. The CDR3 nucleotides read TGTGCCAGCAGCTGGAGCAGGGAGGACGAGCAGTACTTC. This translates into CASSWSREDEQYF.

The CDR3 nucleotides read TGTGCCACAAAGGGACGCCAGAGGGACGAGCAGTACTTC. Protein product: CATKGRQRDEQYF. The chain has TRBV6-6 and TRBJ2-7; D may match TRBD1 or TRBD2 (5 bases each). V lost 10 bases to trimming and J lost 5 bases, with 18 bases between them. CDR1 and CDR2 (germline): MNHNY, SVGAGI (reference sequence). CDR3 length: 13 amino acids.

V gene TRBV4-3 combines with J gene TRBJ2-1; the D gene could be TRBD1 or TRBD2 (5 bases each). CDR1 is LGHNA and CDR2 is YSLEER in the germline V gene. V lost 3 bases and J lost 4, with 19 bases in between. The CDR3 is 17 residues long. The CDR3: CASSQGLLLRGYNEQFF. As DNA, the CDR3 is TGCGCCAGCAGCCAGGGGCTTCTACTGAGGGGTTACAATGAGCAGTTCTTC.

This chain joins TRBV18 and TRBJ1-5; the D is unclear. The CDR3 length is 17 residues. The ends were cut back, 2 bases at V and 0 bases at J, with 14 bases in the middle. CDR1 and CDR2 (germline): KGHSH, LQKENI. The CDR3 spells CASSPSGGIFSNQPQHF. Here the CDR3 DNA reads TGTGCCAGCTCACCATCTGGTGGAATTTTTAGCAATCAGCCCCAGCATTTT.